This T cell receptor (beta chain) was recorded in a study of cytomegalovirus exposure and HLA in healthy donors (dated by TCRdb to about 2017). With respect to the entire study: According to an earlier analysis of a few hundred of the donors, 200 million or so T cells yielded 120 million or so unique TCR beta sequences and 276 Gb of sequence data. Approximately 300 gigabases of sequencing data and approximately 91 million unique TCR sequences made up an early release that covered nearly 650 HLA-typed donors. Of the roughly 390 genotyped donors, about 80% fell in the genetic ancestry cluster associated with self-reported Caucasian donors. The study aimed to test whether signatures of past pathogen exposure could be identified by cataloging public T cell receptors. The study profiled the T cell repertoires of 550 to 700 subjects by immunosequencing and related them to cytomegalovirus serostatus. Besides the first cohort of under 700 subjects, a separate validation cohort made up of over 95 different subjects was used. High-throughput TCR immunosequencing, statistical association of individual TCRs with disease status, and machine learning were combined to predict cytomegalovirus infection status. A later analysis re-analyzed previously published TCR beta repertoires from 500 to 700 donors and added high-resolution HLA genotyping to study TCR occurrence patterns. In the later analysis, no new phenotypic data were used to find candidate immune exposures; instead, reliance was placed on TCR beta sequences and their occurrence across donors. In an earlier analysis of 500 to 650 of the donors, high-throughput TCR beta sequencing was used to judge whether each TCR beta V gene segment behaved as functional or pseudogenic. Alongside the repertoire data, information on donor age, sex, ethnicity and CMV serostatus was compiled. Genome-wide SNP genotypes for about 65% of the roughly 670 donors were used in a later genetic analysis, which treated that subset as a discovery cohort. Every discovery cohort repertoire had been produced on one sequencing platform. HLA typing included class I and class II loci at four-digit resolution. The number of donors typed differed by locus, with roughly 620-630 for A, B, C, DRB1 and DQB1, over 500 for DQA1, nearly 610 for DPA1, and around 450 for DPB1. Roughly 5 DR-DQ haplotypes were handled as single units for association and clustering, since linkage in the cohort was strong. Among a few hundred genotyped donors of the cohort, an average of roughly 240,000 unique TCR beta nucleotide sequences were sequenced per donor, 15% to 20% of them non-productive. What the research found in general, with its limitations: A later analysis found that most CMV-associated TCR beta chains appeared HLA-restricted, with HLA associations seemingly driven largely by CMV exposure. According to a later genetic analysis, donors in an Asian-associated ancestry cluster had fewer N-insertions in productive TCRs than the approximately 650-donor mean. A group of highly shared sequence variants was considered likely to be a technical artifact of the sequencing pipeline. In a later analysis, the rate of TCR association differed among HLA loci, with DRB1 alleles having the most associated TCRs and HLA-C alleles having the fewest. A total of about 180 TCR beta chains were listed by the study as associated with cytomegalovirus. When HLA alleles, especially DR and DQ, strongly co-occurred, TCR associations were difficult to assign to individual alleles. Presence/absence analyses assumed roughly uniform sequencing depth across donors, an assumption that may not hold. Most TCR sequences were seen in very few donors, while some public TCRs were found in many individuals. Only TCR beta chains were sequenced in this cohort, and the absence of alpha or paired-chain data limited detectable features. Several of the top co-occurrence clusters appeared to be linked to parvovirus B19, influenza, CMV and Epstein-Barr virus, according to a later analysis. About 17 rarely observed V segments, including chromosome 9 orphons, were excluded from the earlier analysis of a few hundred of the donors because counts were too low. In a later analysis, HLA-associated TCR beta chains were found to be more clonally expanded and to have lower generation probabilities than equally common non-associated chains. At a false discovery rate of 0.05, a later analysis linked 16,951 TCR beta sequences to specific HLA alleles. A further reported finding was that TCR beta sequences accurately predicted the HLA-A and HLA-B alleles for most subjects in the first cohort. For the cohort, immune exposure information was limited to CMV serostatus. The 87-base-pair reads could not distinguish some IMGT-functional V segments, including TRBV6-2 and TRBV6-3, so those segments were excluded. The authors suggested that the approach could potentially be generalized to other disease states and immunological phenotypes. Correlated functional status among segregating V segments might be attributable to linkage disequilibrium, but an unknown experimental factor could not be ruled out. In an earlier analysis of about 600 of the donors, most TCR beta V segments appeared in productive rearrangements about 90% or about 30% of the time, broadly matching IMGT annotations. In a later genetic analysis, a missense DCLRE1C variant was associated with V-gene and J-gene trimming of TCR beta chains, and the association was replicated in an independent cohort. A few of the identified cytomegalovirus-associated TCR beta chains were confirmed in vitro to be specific for cytomegalovirus antigens. Cytomegalovirus status was reported to be diagnosed by the classifier with high specificity and sensitivity in both the original and validation cohorts. Because some donors lacked HLA typing at each locus, the association tests relied only on the typed subset.

To note about this clone: Its antigen specificity is not known. No base quality values were provided; no much bigger clone lies one nucleotide off.

The library was produced with the immunoSEQ multiplex PCR assay. For the multiplex PCR, a mixture combining 60 forward primers for TCR Vbeta segments and 13 reverse primers for TCR Jbeta segments was used. A multiplex PCR assay on genomic DNA amplified the CDR3 region of rearranged TCR beta genes. The amplified TCR beta libraries were sequenced on the Illumina HiSeq System as 87-base-pair reads. The published analysis was carried out like this. In a later analysis, tens of millions of unique TCR beta chains were counted across the roughly 610 repertoires, and about 10 million of these chains were shared by at least two donors. Raw reads were error-corrected and collapsed into unique sequences with a nearest-neighbor algorithm that merged closely related sequences to remove PCR and sequencing errors. Alignment of CDR3 sequences to IMGT reference sequences was used to assign V, D and J gene segments. Each retained sequence needed at least a six-nucleotide match to both a V gene segment and a J gene segment. A rearrangement counted as productive if the CDR3 had no stop codons and remained in frame with V and J, and every other rearrangement counted as non-productive. CDR3 was defined according to IMGT convention as the region running from the second conserved V-encoded cysteine to the conserved J-encoded phenylalanine. Sequences without an unambiguous match to a single V gene segment were excluded from the earlier analysis of several hundred of the donors. In an earlier analysis of 450 to 750 of the donors, a V segment was called functional when productive rearrangements were above 56.7%, and segregating when the standard deviation between donors exceeded 5%. To diagnose cytomegalovirus status from the catalog of TCR beta chain sequences, a statistical classification framework was built. In a later analysis, V and J genes were assigned by comparing TCR nucleotide sequences against IMGT/GENE-DB human TR gene sequences. In a later analysis, CDR3 sequences and most-parsimonious VDJ recombination scenarios were assigned using the TCRdist pipeline. In a later analysis, every TCR beta chain was defined by the combination of its CDR3 amino acid sequence and its V-gene family, and reads without a unique V-gene family were dropped. As a way to deal with suspected cross-contamination and a sequencing artifact, a later analysis dropped approximately 570 nucleotide sequences that were highly shared and had low generation probability. For each public chain, a later analysis derived a clonal expansion index from normalized ranks of inferred template counts within each repertoire. Generation probabilities in a later analysis came from a VDJ recombination model fitted to out-of-frame rearrangements, and those results were checked against IGoR. A later analysis scored TCR-TCR, TCR-HLA and TCR-CMV co-occurrence with hypergeometric tests, applying a repertoire-size bias correction to TCR pairs. To estimate false discovery rates, a later analysis permuted the HLA or CMV assignments 20 times. In a later analysis, co-occurring TCRs were grouped using DBSCAN, with TCRdist sequence similarity added in when clustering inside HLA-allele-positive subsets. Repertoires with fewer than 30,000 or more than 120,000 public chains, plus five repertoires with anomalous nucleotide sharing, were excluded from co-occurrence clustering. Not all clones reach the TCRdb copy of this immuneACCESS table, which keeps in-frame sequences only. Checked studies attribute under half of the gap to unresolved V genes and leave the rest unexplained. V, J and clone size are those of that table, while D and trimming were read from the DNA. Recorded for this sample are more than 95,000 clones; around 82% of them occurred a single time. Around 1.3% of the sample is held by the ten biggest clonotypes.

The CDR3 runs 14 amino acids, cysteine and phenylalanine included. The DNA shown is the 42-base CDR3, in frame from base 1. As encoded in the germline V gene, CDR1 is MNHNS while CDR2 is SASEGT. Relative to germline, V is 1 base shorter and J is 2 bases shorter, with 9 bases between their ends. The cohort comprised some 700 healthy bone marrow donors. At the time of sampling, every cohort member was nominally healthy, though immune exposures that went unrecorded were likely present. The donor tested CMV seronegative, placing the donor among the approximately 360 seronegative members of the cohort. A peripheral blood sample was collected from each donor, and TCR beta sequencing was performed on peripheral blood mononuclear cells. The Qiagen DNeasy Blood Extraction Kit was used to extract genomic DNA from the blood cell samples.

Sequenced material: PBMCs. The rearrangement combines TRBV6-1 with TRBJ2-7, with the identity of the D gene unclear. The TCR sequence derives from a female donor in good health and CMV-seronegative. DNA sequence: TGTGCCAGCAGTGAAGGTGCAGGTCCCTACGAGCAGTACTTC. Its translation reads: CASSEGAGPYEQYF.